The rows below give T cell receptor beta chains drawn from one sample of a study of T cell responses to AZD1222 COVID-19 vaccine. The assay was immunoSEQ multiplex PCR, and TCRdb's table has in-frame clones only and misses some. The repertoire holds tens of thousands of clones, with around nine tenths as singletons. Sequences were derived from peripheral blood, sampled on day 0 of AZD1222 vaccination. The source is an adult in good health. CDR3s include the opening cysteine and the closing phenylalanine or tryptophan. D genes are given only for firm matches. Clone size is given for some rows only: seen once, a few or many times, or a class if the clone is expanded.

v_call	j_call	d_call	clone_size	cdr3_nt	cdr3_aa
TRBV27	TRBJ2-3	TRBD1	NA	TGTGCCAGCAGCCTAACCGCCGGGACAGGGAGTCGGCAGTATTTT	CASSLTAGTGSRQYF
TRBV4-1	TRBJ2-7	NA	NA	TGCGCCAGCAGCCAAGATTGGGCCTACGAGCAGTACTTC	CASSQDWAYEQYF
TRBV5-1	TRBJ1-4	NA	NA	TGCGCCAGCTCCGATGGCGGACTTAATGAAAAACTGTTTTTT	CASSDGGLNEKLFF
TRBV18	TRBJ2-1	NA	NA	TGTGCCAGCTCACGACAGGAAAGCTCCAATGAGCAGTTCTTC	CASSRQESSNEQFF
TRBV10-3	TRBJ2-1	TRBD2	NA	TGTGCCATCAAGCAACGTAGCGGGGGGAACGATGAGCAGTTCTTC	CAIKQRSGGNDEQFF
TRBV6-1	TRBJ1-1	NA	NA	TGTGCCAGCAGTGGGAGGCACAGGGCGAGGAACACTGAAGCTTTCTTT	CASSGRHRARNTEAFF
TRBV9	TRBJ1-1	NA	NA	TGTGCCAGCAGCGTAGGGGGCATAGACACTGAAGCTTTCTTT	CASSVGGIDTEAFF
TRBV5-5	TRBJ2-5	NA	NA	TGTGCCAGCAGCTTGGACAGGGTACGAGGGTTGGGGCAAGAGACCCAGTACTTC	CASSLDRVRGLGQETQYF
TRBV3-1/TRBV3-2	TRBJ2-7	NA	NA	TGTGCCAGCAGCCAAGAGGACGGGACCAGCTACGAGCAGTACTTC	CASSQEDGTSYEQYF
TRBV28	TRBJ1-6	NA	NA	TGTGCCAGCTCCCCCCAGGGTTCACCCCTCCACTTT	CASSPQGSPLHF
TRBV10-3	TRBJ2-3	NA	NA	TGTGCCATGAGAACCCCTAGCACAGATACGCAGTATTTT	CAMRTPSTDTQYF
TRBV27	TRBJ1-1	NA	NA	TGTGCCAGCAGTATATCCAGGGTCCTGAACACTGAAGCTTTCTTT	CASSISRVLNTEAFF
TRBV9	TRBJ2-7	NA	NA	TGTGCCAGCAGTGGGGATCCCGCCTACGAGCAGTACTTC	CASSGDPAYEQYF
TRBV6-5	TRBJ1-5	NA	NA	TGTGCCAGCAGTTACGGGGCGGGGAATCAGCCCCAGCATTTT	CASSYGAGNQPQHF
TRBV6-2/TRBV6-3	TRBJ1-5	NA	few	TGTGCCAGCAGTATATCCGGGGGGGGGCAGCCCCAGCATTTT	CASSISGGGQPQHF
TRBV11-3	TRBJ2-1	NA	NA	TGTGCCAGCAGCCGCAGGGGATGGGGTGAGCAGTTCTTC	CASSRRGWGEQFF
TRBV30	TRBJ1-4	TRBD1	NA	TGTGCCTGGAGCTTGGGGACAGGGAGGGAAAAACTGTTTTTT	CAWSLGTGREKLFF
TRBV24-1	TRBJ2-3	TRBD2	NA	TGTGCCACCAGTGATGCGAGACTAGCGGGAGACACAGATACGCAGTATTTT	CATSDARLAGDTDTQYF
TRBV12-3/TRBV12-4	TRBJ2-7	NA	few	TGTGCCAGCAGTTTAGAGGGCTCGGGGCAGTACTTC	CASSLEGSGQYF
TRBV30	TRBJ1-1	NA	NA	TGTGCCTGGAGTGCGGTTGGGGGGGCTTATGAAGCTTTCTTT	CAWSAVGGAYEAFF
TRBV5-1	TRBJ2-3	TRBD2	once	TGCGCCAGCAGCGCACCTCTGGCGGGGGGTACAGATACGCAGTATTTT	CASSAPLAGGTDTQYF
TRBV14	TRBJ2-5	TRBD1	NA	TGTGCCAGCAGCCACGGGACAGGGTTCCGAAAGACCCAGTACTTC	CASSHGTGFRKTQYF
TRBV30	TRBJ2-1	TRBD1	NA	TGTGCCTGGACCCTAGGGACAGGGGAGCCTTACAATGAGCAGTTCTTC	CAWTLGTGEPYNEQFF
TRBV19	TRBJ1-4	NA	few	TGTGCCAGTAACGTCAGGCAGGGGAATGAAAAACTGTTTTTT	CASNVRQGNEKLFF
TRBV18	TRBJ1-2	TRBD1	NA	TGTGCCAGCTCACCAGCCGGACAGGGCTATGGCTACACCTTC	CASSPAGQGYGYTF
TRBV9	TRBJ2-2	NA	NA	TGTGCCAGCAGCGTAAGGGGGTCGGCGAACACCGGGGAGCTGTTTTTT	CASSVRGSANTGELFF
TRBV6-5	TRBJ1-1	TRBD1	many	TGTGCCAGCAACCGACAGGGGGCGATCACTGAAGCTTTCTTT	CASNRQGAITEAFF
TRBV30	TRBJ2-1	TRBD1	NA	TGTGCCTGGAGTGTACGGGGACAGGGGTTTTACAATGAGCAGTTCTTC	CAWSVRGQGFYNEQFF
TRBV11-3	TRBJ2-1	NA	once	TGTGCCAGCAGCTTAGTTTTGGGTCAGGGGGGGCACAATGAGCAGTTCTTC	CASSLVLGQGGHNEQFF
TRBV5-4	TRBJ2-7	TRBD2	NA	TGTGCCAGCAGCCGGGGACTAGCGGGAGACTACGAGCAGTACTTC	CASSRGLAGDYEQYF
TRBV27	TRBJ1-4	TRBD1	NA	TGTGCCAGCAGTTCGCGGGACAGGAATGAAAAACTGTTTTTT	CASSSRDRNEKLFF
TRBV11-1	TRBJ1-6	TRBD1	once	TGTGCCAGCAGCCAGGGACAGACTAATTCACCCCTCCACTTT	CASSQGQTNSPLHF
TRBV5-1	TRBJ2-5	TRBD2	NA	TGCGCCAGCAGCTTGGATCCGCTTGGTCCAGCGGGGGGGCGGCGGGAGACCCAGTACTTC	CASSLDPLGPAGGRRETQYF
TRBV3-1/TRBV3-2	TRBJ1-2	NA	NA	TGTGCCAGCAGCCAAGAAAGCGGCTACACCTTC	CASSQESGYTF
TRBV6-5	TRBJ1-4	TRBD1	NA	TGTGCCAGCTTTAGGGACAGGGGTAGGGAAAAACTGTTTTTT	CASFRDRGREKLFF
TRBV5-1	TRBJ1-5	TRBD1	once	TGCGCCAGCAGCTTGGGTGGACAGGGTTTCAATCAGCCCCAGCATTTT	CASSLGGQGFNQPQHF
TRBV5-4	TRBJ1-5	NA	NA	TGTGCCAGCACCCGGCCTCCACGGGGGTTGGTTCAGCCCCAGCATTTT	CASTRPPRGLVQPQHF
TRBV6-5	TRBJ1-1	NA	NA	TGTGCCAGCAAGGCCGTCCTGACCAACACTGAAGCTTTCTTT	CASKAVLTNTEAFF
TRBV7-9	TRBJ1-1	NA	NA	TGTGCCAGCAGCCCCCTTATGAACACTGAAGCTTTCTTT	CASSPLMNTEAFF
TRBV30	TRBJ2-5	TRBD2	NA	TGTGCCTGGGGGACTAAACAAGAGACCCAGTACTTC	CAWGTKQETQYF
TRBV5-1	TRBJ1-4	NA	NA	TGCGCCAGCACCAAGTCAGGGGCAACTAATGAAAAACTGTTTTTT	CASTKSGATNEKLFF
TRBV9	TRBJ2-7	TRBD2	NA	TGTGCCAGCAGCGGCTATAGCGGGGGGGCCTCCGAGCAGTACTTC	CASSGYSGGASEQYF
TRBV7-2	TRBJ2-7	TRBD2	NA	TGTGCCAGCAGGCCCGGACTAGCGGGGCCCTACGAGCAGTACTTC	CASRPGLAGPYEQYF
TRBV16	TRBJ1-5	NA	NA	TGTGCCAGCAGCCCCCTTGGAGTCAATCAGCCCCAGCATTTT	CASSPLGVNQPQHF
TRBV28	TRBJ1-1	TRBD1	NA	TGTGCCAGCAGTTTGTCCAGGGGGAGGACTGAAGCTTTCTTT	CASSLSRGRTEAFF
TRBV5-8	TRBJ1-2	NA	NA	TGTGCCAGCAGCTTGCAGGCTAACTATGGCTACACCTTC	CASSLQANYGYTF
TRBV12-3/TRBV12-4	TRBJ1-2	NA	NA	TGTGCCAGCAGTTTTAACAGGCGTGATGGCTACACCTTC	CASSFNRRDGYTF
TRBV5-1	TRBJ2-1	NA	NA	TGCGCCAGCAGCGAGATCCGGGACAAACCGCTCTTC	CASSEIRDKPLF
TRBV5-4	TRBJ2-3	TRBD2	once	TGTGCCAGCAGCTTGGGTCTAGCGGGAGGCACAGATACGCAGTATTTT	CASSLGLAGGTDTQYF
TRBV7-3	TRBJ2-3	NA	NA	TGTGCCAGCAGTGTGATGCGGCCCCCAGATACGCAGTATTTT	CASSVMRPPDTQYF
TRBV7-3	TRBJ2-2	TRBD2	few	TGTGCCAGCAGCTTCGGGACTAGCGGAAACACCGGGGAGCTGTTTTTT	CASSFGTSGNTGELFF
TRBV6-6	TRBJ1-5	NA	NA	TGTGCCAGCAGTCACCACGGTAGCAATCAGCCCCAGCATTTT	CASSHHGSNQPQHF